The rows below give T cell receptor beta chains drawn from one sample of a study of Ad26.COV2.S vaccination and SARS-CoV-2 variants. TCRdb keeps only in-frame clones here, not all; method: immunoSEQ multiplex PCR. The data contain approximately 480,000 clones, 87% of them singletons. Source: peripheral blood, taken in a trial of Ad26.COV2.S vaccine versus placebo. The receptors come from a person aged 18 to 65 who received the Ad26.COV2.S COVID-19 vaccine or a placebo. Each CDR3 is given with its conserved first and last residue. The order of the fields is J gene, D gene, V gene, clone size, CDR3 protein, CDR3 DNA. The D gene is left open where the match is weak. The size field is filled for only some rows; it gives once, few, many or a size class.

>TRBJ1-1|NA|TRBV7-9|NA
CASSLRFGGSGMNTEAFF
TGTGCCAGCAGCCTAAGGTTCGGGGGGTCCGGAATGAACACTGAAGCTTTCTTT
>TRBJ1-1|NA|TRBV5-6|NA
CASSPLPTVNTEAFF
TGTGCCAGCAGCCCCCTTCCTACAGTAAACACTGAAGCTTTCTTT
>TRBJ2-7|NA|TRBV27|NA
CASSLSAAYEQYF
TGTGCCAGCAGTTTATCGGCCGCCTACGAGCAGTACTTC
>TRBJ1-1|TRBD1|TRBV27|NA
CASRSRTGANTEAFF
TGTGCCAGCAGGAGTAGAACAGGGGCGAACACTGAAGCTTTCTTT
>TRBJ2-3|TRBD2|TRBV14|NA
CASSQTSGRPISTQYF
TGTGCCAGCAGCCAGACTAGCGGGAGGCCCATCAGTACGCAGTATTTT
>TRBJ1-2|NA|TRBV29-1|NA
CSALTGGYGYTF
TGCAGCGCCCTGACGGGGGGATATGGCTACACCTTC
>TRBJ2-1|NA|TRBV5-1|NA
CASSLEGGPGSFEQFF
TGCGCCAGCAGCTTGGAGGGGGGCCCCGGTTCTTTCGAGCAGTTCTTC
>TRBJ1-4|NA|TRBV3-1/TRBV3-2|NA
CASSPTQGTNEKLFF
TGTGCCAGCAGCCCGACCCAGGGAACTAATGAAAAACTGTTTTTT
>TRBJ1-1|NA|TRBV5-6|NA
CASSLLGGAGEAFF
TGTGCCAGCAGCTTGCTAGGGGGAGCAGGTGAAGCTTTCTTT
>TRBJ1-1|NA|TRBV6-2/TRBV6-3|NA
CASSYSIGSGEAFF
TGTGCCAGCAGTTACTCGATAGGGAGTGGTGAAGCTTTCTTT
>TRBJ2-7|TRBD1|TRBV14|NA
CASSPQGFSYEQYF
TGTGCCAGCAGCCCACAGGGGTTCTCCTACGAGCAGTACTTC
>TRBJ2-3|NA|TRBV28|NA
CASSTHSRGRTDTQYF
TGTGCCAGCAGTACTCATTCCAGGGGCCGCACAGATACGCAGTATTTT
>TRBJ2-1|NA|TRBV6-2/TRBV6-3|NA
CASSSLAAQGPYNEQFF
TGTGCCAGCAGTTCTCTGGCGGCTCAAGGTCCCTACAATGAGCAGTTCTTC
>TRBJ1-6|NA|TRBV6-5|few
CASSYQRLSTPLHF
TGTGCCAGCAGTTACCAGCGCCTTAGTACACCCCTCCACTTT
>TRBJ2-1|NA|TRBV28|NA
CASSFLALNNEQFF
TGTGCCAGCAGTTTTTTGGCCCTCAACAATGAGCAGTTCTTC
>TRBJ1-2|NA|TRBV28|NA
CASSLPGLIGYTF
TGTGCCAGCAGTTTACCAGGGCTGATTGGCTACACCTTC
>TRBJ2-1|NA|TRBV15|NA
CATSRAPPGARSYNEQFF
TGTGCCACCAGCAGAGCCCCACCCGGGGCCCGCTCCTACAATGAGCAGTTCTTC
>TRBJ2-1|TRBD2|TRBV4-2|NA
CASSPTSGRVYEQFF
TGTGCCAGCAGCCCGACTAGCGGGCGGGTGTATGAGCAGTTCTTC
>TRBJ2-3|NA|TRBV2|few
CASSPGTGFTDTQYF
TGTGCCAGCAGTCCCGGGACTGGTTTCACAGATACGCAGTATTTT
>TRBJ1-1|NA|TRBV5-4|NA
CASSPRGRPEAFF
TGTGCCAGCAGCCCGCGGGGCCGACCTGAAGCTTTCTTT
>TRBJ2-5|TRBD1|TRBV30|once
CAWGGQGETQYF
TGTGCCTGGGGGGGACAGGGAGAGACCCAGTACTTC
>TRBJ2-1|NA|TRBV9|NA
CASSVGWRDNEQFF
TGTGCCAGCAGCGTAGGCTGGAGGGACAATGAGCAGTTCTTC
>TRBJ2-7|TRBD2|TRBV27|NA
CASSQLSAGGYEQYF
TGTGCCAGCAGTCAACTTTCGGCGGGGGGCTACGAGCAGTACTTC
>TRBJ1-1|NA|TRBV6-6|NA
CASSYVGTEAFF
TGTGCCAGCAGTTACGTGGGCACTGAAGCTTTCTTT
>TRBJ2-7|NA|TRBV9|NA
CASSVGPGGGYEQYF
TGTGCCAGCAGCGTAGGCCCAGGGGGGGGCTACGAGCAGTACTTC
>TRBJ2-2|TRBD1|TRBV5-1|NA
CASTQQGPNTGELFF
TGCGCCAGTACCCAACAGGGGCCGAACACCGGGGAGCTGTTTTTT
>TRBJ2-7|NA|TRBV30|NA
CAWSRGRAVYEQYF
TGTGCCTGGAGTCGAGGCAGGGCGGTTTACGAGCAGTACTTC
>TRBJ1-2|NA|TRBV5-1|NA
CASTAAGIGMNGYTF
TGCGCCAGCACGGCGGCGGGAATAGGGATGAATGGCTACACCTTC
>TRBJ2-3|NA|TRBV7-9|NA
CASSLIFGRSTDTQYF
TGTGCCAGCAGCTTAATCTTCGGACGGTCCACAGATACGCAGTATTTT
>TRBJ2-1|NA|TRBV5-1|NA
CASSLYSSYNEQFF
TGCGCCAGCAGCTTGTATAGTTCCTACAATGAGCAGTTCTTC
>TRBJ1-1|NA|TRBV7-6|once
CASSLVQNTEAFF
TGTGCCAGCAGCTTAGTACAGAACACTGAAGCTTTCTTT
>TRBJ1-1|NA|TRBV6-5|NA
CASSRLGQGDTEAFF
TGTGCCAGCAGTCGACTTGGACAAGGGGACACTGAAGCTTTCTTT
>TRBJ2-7|NA|TRBV5-1|NA
CASSPPGVYEQYF
TGCGCCAGCAGCCCGCCGGGAGTTTACGAGCAGTACTTC
>TRBJ2-7|NA|TRBV6-2/TRBV6-3|NA
CASSAPGPAGEQYF
TGTGCCAGCAGTGCCCCGGGGCCCGCCGGCGAGCAGTACTTC
>TRBJ2-5|TRBD1|TRBV2|NA
CASSQDRGRETQYF
TGTGCCAGCAGTCAGGACAGGGGGCGAGAGACCCAGTACTTC
>TRBJ1-1|NA|TRBV18|NA
CASSPEAGRVGKEAFF
TGTGCCAGCTCACCAGAAGCGGGGAGGGTTGGTAAAGAAGCTTTCTTT
>TRBJ1-3|NA|TRBV7-8|NA
CASSPLEGPGNTIYF
TGTGCCAGCAGCCCCCTCGAGGGCCCTGGGAACACCATATATTTT
>TRBJ2-1|TRBD2|TRBV7-2|NA
CASSFVGGLGVGEQFF
TGTGCCAGCAGCTTTGTGGGGGGACTAGGAGTAGGCGAGCAGTTCTTC
>TRBJ2-3|TRBD2|TRBV4-3|NA
CASSLAVGRASDTQYF
TGCGCCAGCAGCCTCGCGGTGGGGAGGGCCTCAGATACGCAGTATTTT
>TRBJ1-3|NA|TRBV3-1/TRBV3-2|once
CASSYDPSSGNTIYF
TGTGCCAGCAGTTACGACCCTTCCTCTGGAAACACCATATATTTT
>TRBJ2-2|TRBD2|TRBV4-1|NA
CASSRVERLAFGELFF
TGCGCCAGCAGCCGAGTTGAGAGACTAGCGTTCGGGGAGCTGTTTTTT
>TRBJ2-3|TRBD2|TRBV6-4|NA
CASLILASGRADTQYF
TGTGCCAGCTTGATACTGGCTAGCGGGAGGGCAGATACGCAGTATTTT
>TRBJ1-5|NA|TRBV6-2/TRBV6-3|once
CASSSVGGTQPQHF
TGTGCCAGCAGCTCCGTTGGGGGAACTCAGCCCCAGCATTTT
>TRBJ1-5|NA|TRBV7-9|NA
CASSLVVGATRAQPQHF
TGTGCCAGCAGCTTAGTAGTAGGGGCAACTCGGGCTCAGCCCCAGCATTTT
>TRBJ2-7|NA|TRBV5-8|NA
CASSTRDVSYEQYF
TGTGCCAGCAGCACCCGGGACGTCTCCTACGAGCAGTACTTC
>TRBJ2-7|NA|TRBV28|NA
CASSPAGGGRPPYEQYF
TGTGCCAGCAGTCCCGCCGGGGGCGGGCGGCCGCCCTACGAGCAGTACTTC
>TRBJ2-2|NA|TRBV5-1|NA
CASSPRDNTGELFF
TGCGCCAGCAGCCCAAGGGACAACACCGGGGAGCTGTTTTTT
>TRBJ2-7|NA|TRBV11-2|NA
CASSLQGVEQYF
TGTGCCAGCAGCTTACAGGGAGTCGAGCAGTACTTC
>TRBJ1-1|NA|TRBV7-2|NA
CASSLFGGSGTEAFF
TGTGCCAGCAGCTTATTCGGGGGGTCGGGCACTGAAGCTTTCTTT
>TRBJ1-2|NA|TRBV28|NA
CASSLGLYGYTF
TGTGCCAGCAGTCTCGGGCTCTATGGCTACACCTTC
>TRBJ1-5|NA|TRBV6-1|NA
CASSVYSGSGRQPQHF
TGTGCCAGCAGTGTATACTCCGGTTCAGGGAGGCAGCCCCAGCATTTT
>TRBJ2-1|NA|TRBV11-2|NA
CASSLLAGYYNEQFF
TGTGCCAGCAGCTTACTAGCTGGATATTACAATGAGCAGTTCTTC
>TRBJ2-1|TRBD1|TRBV28|NA
CASSFHDRGSQFF
TGTGCCAGCAGTTTCCACGACAGGGGTTCGCAGTTCTTC
>TRBJ1-2|TRBD1|TRBV10-3|NA
CAITGGDGYTF
TGTGCCATCACAGGGGGAGATGGCTACACCTTC
>TRBJ2-2|NA|TRBV9|NA
CASSAFNVNTGELFF
TGTGCCAGCAGCGCCTTCAATGTGAACACCGGGGAGCTGTTTTTT
>TRBJ2-2|NA|TRBV10-2|once
CASKNGRRDTGELFF
TGCGCCAGCAAAAACGGGAGACGGGACACCGGGGAGCTGTTTTTT
>TRBJ2-7|TRBD1|TRBV30|NA
CAWSAQGAGEQYF
TGTGCCTGGAGTGCACAGGGGGCGGGCGAGCAGTACTTC
>TRBJ2-1|NA|TRBV21-1|NA
CASSGTVNEQFF
TGTGCCAGCAGCGGGACTGTGAATGAGCAGTTCTTC
>TRBJ2-7|TRBD2|TRBV7-2|NA
CASSFLAGPYEQYF
TGTGCCAGCAGCTTTCTAGCGGGCCCCTACGAGCAGTACTTC
>TRBJ2-7|TRBD2|TRBV28|NA
CASSSPQVAGVLEQYF
TGTGCCAGCAGTTCACCCCAGGTTGCGGGAGTCCTCGAGCAGTACTTC